Below are 9 T cell receptor beta chains sequenced from a single sample in a study of cytomegalovirus exposure and HLA in healthy donors. PCR used 60 Vbeta primers and 13 Jbeta primers. TCRdb's table, derived via immunoSEQ multiplex PCR, lists solely in-frame clones and lacks some. The sample includes about 120,000 clones, around 80% of them seen just once. Sequenced input: PBMCs. These receptors all stem from a man aged 25 to 40 in good health and CMV-seronegative.

The rearrangement joins TRBV7-2 to TRBJ2-5, with D possibly TRBD1 on 5 matching bases. V was clipped by 5 bases and J by 2 bases, with 12 bases between them. This CDR3 is 14 amino acids long. The germline V gene has CDR1 SGHTA and CDR2 FQGNSA. The CDR3 DNA reads TGTGCCAGCAGCAGGGGCTCAGCACAAGAGACCCAGTACTTC. Translation gives CASSRGSAQETQYF.

The V call is TRBV4-3, the J call TRBJ2-3; 9 nucleotides match TRBD2. Trimming at V came to 3 bases and at J to 2 bases, leaving 6 bases not matched to a gene. Germline CDR1 reads LGHNA; CDR2 reads YSLEER. The CDR3 loop spans 16 amino acids. The CDR3 spells CASSQASGVNTDTQYF. DNA of the CDR3: TGCGCCAGCAGCCAGGCTAGCGGGGTAAACACAGATACGCAGTATTTT.

The J gene is TRBJ2-1, the V gene TRBV28; TRBD1 matches at 9 bases. Looked up from germline, CDR1 is MDHEN and CDR2 is SYDVKM. With 6 bases clipped from V and 2 bases from J, the junction kept 2 bases outside the gene matches. The length of the CDR3 is 14 residues. In nucleotides, the CDR3 is TGTGCCAGCAGGAGACAGGGGGCCTACAATGAGCAGTTCTTC. This gives the protein CASRRQGAYNEQFF.

The chain joins TRBV28 to TRBJ1-5; no definite D call. CDR1 MDHEN and CDR2 SYDVKM come from the germline V gene. CDR3 length: 14 amino acids. Trimming stripped 2 bases from V and 4 bases from J, with 9 bases between. The DNA of the CDR3 is TGTGCCAGCAGTTTAAGCTGGGAGAATCAGCCCCAGCATTTT. This gives the protein CASSLSWENQPQHF.

This chain links TRBV7-9 with TRBJ1-2; perhaps TRBD1 as D (5 bases). The CDR3 totals 15 residues. CDR1 is SEHNR, CDR2 FQNEAQ, per germline (reference sequence). V lost 3 bases and J 6 bases, leaving 17 bases between the germline ends. As DNA, the CDR3 is TGTGCCAGCAGCTTCCTCGGGGGGGGAGACGATGGCTACACCTTC. Translating gives CASSFLGGGDDGYTF.

The rearrangement links TRBV19 to TRBJ1-4; 9 nucleotides match TRBD1. The germline V gene has CDR1 LNHDA and CDR2 SQIVND (reference sequence). The CDR3 totals 16 residues. V shed 6 bases, J shed 5 bases, and the junction held 10 bases outside the gene matches. The CDR3 region is CASRRGGQGRNEKLFF. The CDR3 nucleotides are TGTGCCAGTAGACGCGGGGGACAGGGACGAAATGAAAAACTGTTTTTT.

This chain joins TRBV7-9 and TRBJ2-5; TRBD2 matches at 12 bases. Germline-derived CDR1 and CDR2 are SEHNR and FQNEAQ (reference sequence). J lost 2 bases, V lost 3 bases, and 1 base had no gene match. The CDR3 runs to 15 residues. The CDR3: CASSFGLAGQETQYF. The CDR3 DNA sequence: TGTGCCAGCAGCTTCGGACTAGCGGGGCAAGAGACCCAGTACTTC.

In this sample, this clone turned up once. The rearrangement uses TRBV7-2 and TRBJ2-3; tentatively, D is TRBD1 (5 bases). V was shortened by 0 bases and J by 1 base, with 8 bases between the two germline ends. The CDR3 covers 15 residues. Germline-derived CDR1 and CDR2 are SGHTA and FQGNSA. The DNA of the CDR3 is TGTGCCAGCAGCTTAGCGGGGCCCCGCACAGATACGCAGTATTTT. This translates into CASSLAGPRTDTQYF.

This clone was recorded once. The chain employs TRBV7-9 and TRBJ1-1; D is ambiguous. Germline V CDR1 and CDR2: SEHNR, FQNEAQ (reference sequence). The V end lost 3 bases, the J end lost 7 bases, and 6 bases lay between the germline ends. This CDR3 is built from 11 residues. CDR3 region: CASSFDNEAFF. CDR3 nucleotide sequence: TGTGCCAGCAGCTTTGACAATGAAGCTTTCTTT.